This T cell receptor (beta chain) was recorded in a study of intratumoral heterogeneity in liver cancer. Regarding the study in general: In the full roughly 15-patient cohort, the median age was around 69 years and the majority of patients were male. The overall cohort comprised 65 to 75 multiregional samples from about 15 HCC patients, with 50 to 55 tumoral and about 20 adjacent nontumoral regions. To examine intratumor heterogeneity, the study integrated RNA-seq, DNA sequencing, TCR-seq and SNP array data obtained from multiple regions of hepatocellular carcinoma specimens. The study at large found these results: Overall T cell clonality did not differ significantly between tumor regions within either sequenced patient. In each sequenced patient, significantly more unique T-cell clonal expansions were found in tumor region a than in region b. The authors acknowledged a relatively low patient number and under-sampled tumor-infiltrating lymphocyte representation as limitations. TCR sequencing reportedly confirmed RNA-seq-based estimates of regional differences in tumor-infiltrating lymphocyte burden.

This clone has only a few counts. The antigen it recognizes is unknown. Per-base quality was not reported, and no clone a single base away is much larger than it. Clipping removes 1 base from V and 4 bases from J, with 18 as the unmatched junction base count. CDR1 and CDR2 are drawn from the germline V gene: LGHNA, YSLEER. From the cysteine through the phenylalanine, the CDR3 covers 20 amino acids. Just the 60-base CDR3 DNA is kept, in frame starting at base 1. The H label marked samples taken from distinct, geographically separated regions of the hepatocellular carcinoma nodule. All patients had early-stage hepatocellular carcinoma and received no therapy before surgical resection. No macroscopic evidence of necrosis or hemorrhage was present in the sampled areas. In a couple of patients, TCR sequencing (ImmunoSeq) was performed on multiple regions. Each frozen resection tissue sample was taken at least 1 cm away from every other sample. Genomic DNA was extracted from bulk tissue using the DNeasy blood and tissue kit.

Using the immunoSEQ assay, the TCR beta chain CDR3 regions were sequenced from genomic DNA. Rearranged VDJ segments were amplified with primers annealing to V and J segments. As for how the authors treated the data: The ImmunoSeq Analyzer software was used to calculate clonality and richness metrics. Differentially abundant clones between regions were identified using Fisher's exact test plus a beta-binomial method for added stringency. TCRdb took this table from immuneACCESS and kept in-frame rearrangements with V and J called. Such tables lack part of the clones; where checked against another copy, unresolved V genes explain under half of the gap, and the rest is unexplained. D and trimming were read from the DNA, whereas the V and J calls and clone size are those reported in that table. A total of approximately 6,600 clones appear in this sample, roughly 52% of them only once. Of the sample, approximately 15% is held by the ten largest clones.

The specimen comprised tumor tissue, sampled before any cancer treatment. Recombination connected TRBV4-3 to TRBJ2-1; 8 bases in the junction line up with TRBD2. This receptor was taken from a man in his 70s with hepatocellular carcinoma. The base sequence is TGCGCCAGCAGCCAAGGGGCGGGGGGCCTCCATTCCCGGGGGTACAATGAGCAGTTCTTC. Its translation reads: CASSQGAGGLHSRGYNEQFF.